These 26 T cell receptor beta chains share one sample of origin, sequenced in a study of OX40 agonist ivuxolimab in advanced cancers. Here immunoSEQ multiplex PCR was the method, and the copy in TCRdb shows in-frame clones only, minus some. The sample has 71,000 or so clones; approximately 89% are singletons. Material: CD4+ or CD8+ T cells sorted from blood, obtained in a trial of the OX40 agonist ivuxolimab. Receptors originate from an adult with an advanced solid tumor such as melanoma, head and neck, liver or kidney cancer.

This clone has just a few counts. The rearrangement joins TRBV11-3 to TRBJ2-1, with D uncertain. The V end lost 4 bases, the J end lost 6 bases, and 10 bases lay between the germline ends. The V gene's germline CDR1 is SGHNT and CDR2 YENEEA. This CDR3 is built from 13 residues. CDR3 DNA: TGTGCCAGCAGCTCGGGCGGACCCAATGAGCAGTTCTTC. Residues: CASSSGGPNEQFF.

The chain couples TRBV9 to TRBJ2-2; 8 positions agree with TRBD2. This CDR3 comprises 16 residues. J lost 2 bases, V lost 4 bases, and 7 bases had no gene match. CDR1 is SGDLS, CDR2 YYNGEE, per germline. CDR3 residues: CASSPPLAGNTGELFF. CDR3 DNA sequence: TGTGCCAGCAGCCCTCCTCTAGCGGGTAACACCGGGGAGCTGTTTTTT.

This sequence joins TRBV2 and TRBJ1-5; D might be TRBD1 (5 bases). Germline V gives CDR1 SNHLY, CDR2 FYNNEI. CDR3 size: 16 residues. V was trimmed by 1 base and J by 0 bases, leaving 10 bases between them. CDR3 protein: CASSEGGRSSNQPQHF. The CDR3 DNA is TGTGCCAGCAGTGAAGGGGGACGGAGTAGCAATCAGCCCCAGCATTTT.

Comment on this clone: One junction end disagrees with the germline gene, perhaps due to a read error. Different DNA sequences within this sample yield the same CDR3. This sequence joins TRBV5-1 and TRBJ2-1, with TRBD2 matching over 8 bases. The CDR3 runs 16 residues. Germline V gene data show CDR1 as SGHRS and CDR2 as YFSETQ. CDR3 in amino acids: CASSYITSGSYNEQFF. The DNA for the CDR3 is TGCGCTAGCAGCTACATTACTAGCGGCTCCTACAATGAGCAGTTCTTC.

The chain links TRBV28 to TRBJ2-3, with 11 bases aligning to TRBD2. Germline lookup yields CDR1 MDHEN and CDR2 SYDVKM. CDR3 length equals 16 residues. After removal of 6 bases from V and 3 bases from J, the junction contained 8 bases not matched to a gene. CDR3 residues: CASSGASGRLTDTQYF. The CDR3 nucleotides are TGTGCCAGCAGCGGGGCTAGCGGGAGGTTGACAGATACGCAGTATTTT.

This clone was seen a handful of times. The V call is TRBV28, the J call TRBJ1-5; tentative D call: TRBD1 (6 bases). CDR3 length: 17 amino acids. Germline V CDR1 and CDR2: MDHEN, SYDVKM. V shed 5 bases and J shed 1 base, with 18 bases lying between them. The CDR3, as DNA: TGTGCCAGCAGTCCCTCAGGGGATCGGCAAAGCAATCAGCCCCAGCATTTT. This gives the protein CASSPSGDRQSNQPQHF.

The rearrangement links TRBV10-3 to TRBJ1-4; 7 bases line up with TRBD1. The length of the CDR3 is 15 residues. V lost 6 bases, J lost 8 bases, and 12 bases stayed unmatched. Per the germline V gene, CDR1 is ENHRY and CDR2 is SYGVKD. The CDR3 sequence is CAISQRTGQEEKLFF. CDR3 bases: TGTGCCATCAGCCAACGGACAGGACAGGAGGAAAAACTGTTTTTT.

The genes are TRBV7-9 and TRBJ2-7, with D possibly TRBD2 on 6 matching bases. V lost 5 bases and J 4 bases, leaving 18 bases between the germline ends. Germline assignment: CDR1 SEHNR and CDR2 FQNEAQ (reference sequence). The CDR3 is made up of 15 amino acids. CDR3 region: CASSQGRNSLYEQYF. In nucleotides, the CDR3 is TGTGCCAGCAGCCAAGGGAGGAATTCCCTTTACGAGCAGTACTTC.

This clone was observed a few times. CDR3 bases: TGTGCCAGCAGTCTCGACACCGGCGAGCAGTACTTC. This sequence encodes CASSLDTGEQYF. The V and J genes are TRBV2 and TRBJ2-7; D unclear. The germline CDR1 and CDR2 sequences are SNHLY and FYNNEI. This CDR3 has 12 residues. V lost 5 bases and J lost 6, with 11 bases in between.

V and J are TRBV7-6 and TRBJ2-2; the D gene could be TRBD1 or TRBD2 (5 bases each). The germline V gene encodes CDR1 SGHVS and CDR2 FNYEAQ. Trimming cost V 1 base and J 0 bases, with 6 bases left between them. The CDR3 is 15 residues long. In DNA form, the CDR3 reads TGTGCCAGCAGCTTAGTGGGACCGAACACCGGGGAGCTGTTTTTT. Translating gives CASSLVGPNTGELFF. The variable domain in full, completed from reference TRBV7-6 and TRBJ2-2, reads GAGVSQSPRYKVTKRGQDVALRCDPISGHVSLYWYRQALGQGPEFLTYFNYEAQQDKSGLPNDRFSAERPEGSISTLTIQRTEQRDSAMYRCASSLVGPNTGELFFGEGSRLTVL.

The chain uses TRBV4-1 and TRBJ1-1, with D possibly TRBD1 on 5 matching bases. The CDR3 has 15 residues. Germline-derived CDR1 and CDR2 are MGHRA and YSYEKL. The V end was cut by 3 bases, the J end by 0 bases, with 11 bases between. The CDR3 spells CASSQAGTLNTEAFF. The CDR3 nucleotides are TGCGCCAGCAGCCAGGCCGGGACGCTGAACACTGAAGCTTTCTTT.

This clone was picked up a small number of times. The genes are TRBV9 and TRBJ1-1; 8 nucleotides align to TRBD1. Germline V gives CDR1 SGDLS, CDR2 YYNGEE. CDR3 size: 14 residues. V trimming: 4 bases; J trimming: 4 bases; junction bases outside the gene matches: 6. Here the CDR3 reads CASSTQGASTEAFF. Here the CDR3 DNA reads TGTGCCAGCAGCACCCAGGGGGCCAGCACTGAAGCTTTCTTT.

This clone was observed a single time. V gene TRBV7-6 combines with J gene TRBJ2-1; 12 bases are shared with TRBD2. The CDR3 runs to 15 residues. Looked up from germline, CDR1 is SGHVS and CDR2 is FNYEAQ. V was pared by 5 bases and J by 10 bases, with 9 bases of the junction left unmatched. In DNA form, the CDR3 reads TGTGCCAGCAGCCCTCGACTAGCGGGGGCGAGGGAGCAGTTCTTC. Residues: CASSPRLAGAREQFF.

This chain joins TRBV6-5 and TRBJ2-7, with 10 bases aligning to TRBD2. Germline loops: CDR1 MNHEY, CDR2 SVGAGI. This CDR3 is built from 16 residues. The V and J ends lost 2 bases and 4 bases, in that order; junction bases with no gene match: 8. CDR3 sequence reads: CASSYGASGSLYEQYF. CDR3 bases: TGTGCCAGCAGTTACGGGGCTAGCGGGAGTCTGTACGAGCAGTACTTC.

This clone came up once. The chain uses TRBV14 and TRBJ2-1, with D perhaps TRBD1 or TRBD2 (6 bases each). Trimming stripped 2 bases from V and 8 bases from J, with 25 bases between. The CDR3 consists of 18 residues. Germline CDR1 is SGHDN and CDR2 is FVKESK. In DNA form, the CDR3 reads TGTGCCAGCAGCCAAATGAGACATTGGACGGCGAGGGGGGATGAGCAGTTCTTC. It translates to CASSQMRHWTARGDEQFF.

The rearrangement links TRBV6-1 to TRBJ1-1; D remains ambiguous. Per germline, CDR1 MNHNS and CDR2 SASEGT. The CDR3 is 13 amino acids. V was pared by 8 bases and J by 1 base, with 11 bases between. The CDR3 region has the DNA TGTGCCAGCCGGAGACTGGGGAACACTGAAGCTTTCTTT. As protein: CASRRLGNTEAFF.

The rearrangement links TRBV7-9 to TRBJ2-5; 8 nucleotides agree with TRBD1. V dropped 5 bases and J dropped 1; count of bases not matched to a gene: 6. The germline V gene encodes CDR1 SEHNR and CDR2 FQNEAQ (reference sequence). The length of the CDR3 is 15 residues. The CDR3 bases are TGTGCCAGCAGCCTACCACAGGGGGGCCAAGAGACCCAGTACTTC. Its translation: CASSLPQGGQETQYF.

This chain uses TRBV5-4 with TRBJ2-5, with unresolved D. The germline gives CDR1 SGHNT, CDR2 YYREEE (reference sequence). The CDR3 is 13 amino acids. The V end was cut by 0 bases, the J end by 2 bases, with 5 bases between. This CDR3 is CASSLEQQETQYF. The CDR3 coding sequence is TGTGCCAGCAGCTTGGAACAGCAAGAGACCCAGTACTTC.

V is TRBV7-2 and J is TRBJ2-5, with 15 bases fitting TRBD2. Germline CDR1 reads SGHTA; CDR2 reads FQGNSA. The CDR3 is 18 amino acids. The V segment lost 5 bases and the J segment 5 bases; nucleotides outside the gene matches: 12. The DNA for the CDR3 is TGTGCCAGCAGCCTTCTCGGACTAGCGGGAGGGCCGGGGGAGACCCAGTACTTC. Translation: CASSLLGLAGGPGETQYF.

The chain links TRBV6-5 to TRBJ2-7; D possibly corresponds to TRBD2 (6 bases). Trimming left V 5 bases short and J 0 bases short, with 11 bases between. Germline CDR1 is MNHEY and CDR2 is SVGAGI. The CDR3 has 14 residues. CDR3 loop: CASSVSGPSYEQYF. In nucleotides, the CDR3 is TGTGCCAGCAGTGTTAGCGGCCCCTCCTACGAGCAGTACTTC.

The chain employs TRBV19 and TRBJ1-5; D ambiguous. Trimming took off 5 bases at V and 2 bases at J, with 13 bases between the two ends. Germline V gene sequence: CDR1 LNHDA, CDR2 SQIVND (reference sequence). The CDR3 has 15 residues. The CDR3 DNA is TGTGCCAGTAGTGCGGCAGTTGGCGGCAATCAGCCCCAGCATTTT. This sequence encodes CASSAAVGGNQPQHF.

The chain recombines TRBV5-1 with TRBJ2-3, with 8 bases fitting TRBD2. After removal of 0 bases from V and 5 bases from J, the junction contained 2 bases not matched to a gene. Germline V gene lookup returns CDR1 SGHRS and CDR2 YFSETQ. The CDR3 sequence is 14 residues long. CDR3 region: CASSLEREIDTQYF. Written as DNA, the CDR3 is TGCGCCAGCAGCTTGGAGCGGGAGATAGATACGCAGTATTTT.

The V gene is TRBV7-8, the J gene TRBJ2-7, with D unclear. CDR3 length: 13 amino acids. Trimming took off 5 bases at V and 3 bases at J, with 11 bases between the two ends. Germline lookup yields CDR1 SGHVS and CDR2 FQNEAQ. In DNA, the CDR3 is TGTGCCAGCAGCAGGGAACGGTTCTACGAGCAGTACTTC. Translated, it gives CASSRERFYEQYF.

The chain links TRBV5-5 to TRBJ1-1; 7 bases fit TRBD1. CDR1 and CDR2 (germline): SGHKS, YYEKEE (reference sequence). The CDR3 has 11 amino acids. Trimming took 6 bases from V and 10 from J; bases not matched to a gene: 6. The CDR3 region is CASKNQGGAFF. CDR3 nucleotide sequence: TGTGCCAGCAAAAACCAGGGGGGAGCTTTCTTT.

The chain couples TRBV5-1 to TRBJ1-3; D is undetermined. Trimming removed 0 bases at V and 4 bases at J, with 11 bases between. Per the germline V gene, CDR1 is SGHRS and CDR2 is YFSETQ. The CDR3 runs to 15 residues. DNA for the CDR3: TGCGCCAGCAGCTTGGATGGCACTATAGGAAACACCATATATTTT. Its translation is CASSLDGTIGNTIYF. Using reference TRBV5-1 and TRBJ1-3 for the parts outside the CDR3, the full variable domain is KAGVTQTPRYLIKTRGQQVTLSCSPISGHRSVSWYQQTPGQGLQFLFEYFSETQRNKGNFPGRFSGRQFSNSRSEMNVSTLELGDSALYLCASSLDGTIGNTIYFGEGSWLTVV.

The chain uses TRBV19 and TRBJ1-1, with 7 nucleotides matching TRBD1. Germline trimming cut 9 bases from V and 0 bases from J; bases unmatched to any gene: 7. Germline V lookup: CDR1 LNHDA, CDR2 SQIVND (reference sequence). This CDR3 region has 14 residues. In DNA form, the CDR3 reads TGTGCCAGCAGACAGGGCCAAATGAACACTGAAGCTTTCTTT. Its translation: CASRQGQMNTEAFF.